The 14 T cell receptor beta chains in this list originate from one sample, sequenced in a study. TCRdb redid the calling of the 5' RACE reads with MiXCR, one entry per CDR3 protein. The table lists 35,000 to 50,000 distinct CDR3 sequences, around 30% of them singletons. The sequenced sample consisted of memory CD4+ T cells sorted from a lymph node. Subset given: memory CD4+ T cells, CD4+CD45RO+CD25-. The receptors were sampled from a female donor with breast cancer.

The CDR3 protein is CASSQDRVGQGDTEAFF. The CDR3 nucleotides read TGCGCCAGCAGCCAAGATCGAGTAGGACAGGGGGACACTGAAGCTTTCTTT. The chain joins TRBV4-3 to TRBJ1-1; 10 bases fit TRBD1. V dropped 0 bases and J dropped 3; count of bases not matched to a gene: 7. There are 17 residues in the CDR3. Germline V gene sequence: CDR1 LGHNA, CDR2 YSLEER.

The rearrangement joins TRBV28 to TRBJ2-7; D perhaps matches TRBD2 (6 bases). The CDR3 is 15 residues long. The germline V gene has CDR1 MDHEN and CDR2 SYDVKM. V was trimmed by 8 bases and J by 7 bases, leaving 24 bases between them. The CDR3 DNA follows: TGTGCCAGCTACGACTCCCGGCGGGGCTTGGGGGAGCAGTACTTC. This sequence encodes CASYDSRRGLGEQYF.

This rearrangement joins TRBV20-1 to TRBJ2-1; TRBD2 aligns across 10 bases. CDR3 length: 14 residues. The ends lost 4 bases at V and 2 bases at J; junction bases unmatched: 2. Per the germline V gene, CDR1 is DFQATT and CDR2 is SNEGSKA (reference sequence). CDR3 sequence reads: CSAMSGRAYNEQFF. CDR3 bases: TGCAGTGCTATGAGCGGGAGGGCCTACAATGAGCAGTTCTTC.

The V call is TRBV6-5, the J call TRBJ1-2; D remains unclear. The ends were cut back, 6 bases at V and 3 bases at J, with 11 bases in the middle. From germline, CDR1 is MNHEY and CDR2 SVGAGI. The CDR3 extends over 13 amino acids. The CDR3, as DNA: TGTGCCAGCAGCAGTATCGGGTACTATGGCTACACCTTC. This translates into CASSSIGYYGYTF.

The genes are TRBV5-1 and TRBJ2-2; TRBD2 aligns across 7 bases. CDR1 is SGHRS and CDR2 is YFSETQ in the germline V gene. V was clipped by 4 bases and J by 2 bases; unmatched bases: 8. This CDR3 has 16 residues. DNA for the CDR3: TGCGCCAGCAGCCAACGCCCTAGCGGAAACACCGGGGAGCTGTTTTTT. Protein product: CASSQRPSGNTGELFF. The whole variable domain, remainder taken from reference TRBV5-1 and TRBJ2-2, is KAGVTQTPRYLIKTRGQQVTLSCSPISGHRSVSWYQQTPGQGLQFLFEYFSETQRNKGNFPGRFSGRQFSNSRSEMNVSTLELGDSALYLCASSQRPSGNTGELFFGEGSRLTVL.

As to this clonotype: This sequence may be a read error, since a much larger clone differs from it by one base. This rearrangement joins TRBV20-1 to TRBJ2-1, with 11 bases fitting TRBD2. Looked up from germline, CDR1 is DFQATT and CDR2 is SNEGSKA (reference sequence). This CDR3 contains 18 residues. V dropped 2 bases and J dropped 8; count of bases not matched to a gene: 17. CDR3 in amino acids: CSARRGLAERDCYDEQFF. CDR3 nucleotide sequence: TGCAGTGCTAGACGGGGACTAGCGGAGAGAGACTGTTACGATGAGCAGTTCTTC.

The rearrangement joins TRBV5-1 to TRBJ2-2, with D perhaps matching TRBD1 (6 bases). The germline CDR1 and CDR2 sequences are SGHRS and YFSETQ. V was trimmed by 0 bases and J by 6 bases, leaving 12 bases between them. The CDR3 is 15 amino acids. CDR3 coding DNA: TGCGCCAGCAGCTTGGTGTCGTCAGGGGCCGGGGAGCTGTTTTTT. Amino acids: CASSLVSSGAGELFF.

Only a few counts were recorded for this clonotype. The rearrangement joins TRBV13 to TRBJ2-7, with D perhaps assigned TRBD1 or TRBD2 (6 bases each). The ends were cut back, 1 base at V and 4 bases at J, with 11 bases in the middle. The V gene's germline CDR1 is PRHDT and CDR2 FYEKMQ (reference sequence). The CDR3 consists of 14 residues. CDR3 region: CASSLEGGAYEQYF. For the CDR3, the DNA is TGTGCCAGCAGCTTAGAGGGGGGCGCGTACGAGCAGTACTTC. Filled out from reference TRBV13 and TRBJ2-7, the complete variable domain reads AAGVIQSPRHLIKEKRETATLKCYPIPRHDTVYWYQQGPGQDPQFLISFYEKMQSDKGSIPDRFSAQQFSDYHSELNMSSLELGDSALYFCASSLEGGAYEQYFGPGTRLTVT.

The chain employs TRBV7-6 and TRBJ1-6, with D unresolved. V gave up 2 bases and J gave up 5 bases, with 10 bases separating them. The germline CDR1 and CDR2 sequences are SGHVS and FNYEAQ. This CDR3 spans 15 amino acids. The CDR3 coding sequence is TGTGCCAGCAGCTTAAAAGGGCAAAATAATTCACCCCTCCACTTT. Its translation is CASSLKGQNNSPLHF. Together with reference TRBV7-6 and TRBJ1-6, the CDR3 gives the full variable domain: GAGVSQSPRYKVTKRGQDVALRCDPISGHVSLYWYRQALGQGPEFLTYFNYEAQQDKSGLPNDRFSAERPEGSISTLTIQRTEQRDSAMYRCASSLKGQNNSPLHFGNGTRLTVT.

The table lists this clonotype with a few counts. This chain links TRBV11-1 with TRBJ2-5; maybe TRBD1 (6 bases). Looked up from germline, CDR1 is SGHAT and CDR2 is FQDESV (reference sequence). The CDR3 consists of 16 residues. Trimming left V 1 base short and J 2 bases short, with 14 bases between. The CDR3 loop is CASSLEAGAGQETQYF. CDR3 sequence (DNA): TGTGCCAGCAGCTTAGAGGCAGGGGCCGGTCAAGAGACCCAGTACTTC.

There are many counts of this clonotype. The chain joins TRBV4-2 to TRBJ2-5; unclear D gene. Germline V lookup: CDR1 LGHNA, CDR2 YNFKEQ. This CDR3 has 13 residues. V was clipped by 0 bases and J by 3 bases, with 5 bases between them. DNA of the CDR3: TGTGCCAGCAGCCAAGACAAGGAAGAGACCCAGTACTTC. It encodes CASSQDKEETQYF.

Notes on this clonotype: One base away lies a much larger clone, so this may be a sequencing read error. The V and J genes are TRBV6-5 and TRBJ2-7; the match to TRBD1 covers 8 bases. CDR3 length: 15 residues. The germline V gene encodes CDR1 MNHEY and CDR2 SVGAGI. CDR3 region: CAGSFGQGPSYEQYF. CDR3 sequence (DNA): TGTGCCGGCAGCTTCGGACAGGGACCTTCCTACGAGCAGTACTTC.

J is TRBJ2-7 and V is TRBV27; a possible D gene is TRBD1 (7 bases). Germline V gives CDR1 MNHEY, CDR2 SMNVEV (reference sequence). The V and J ends lost 0 bases and 6 bases respectively, with 24 bases between them. This CDR3 spans 18 amino acids. The CDR3 coding sequence is TGTGCCAGCAGTTTATCGCGGGTAGGGGGCGCGGCGGGACGCGAGCAGTACTTC. Amino acids: CASSLSRVGGAAGREQYF.

This clonotype was counted ten times or more. The chain links TRBV7-6 to TRBJ2-7; TRBD2 matches 8 bases. From germline, CDR1 is SGHVS and CDR2 FNYEAQ. V was clipped by 2 bases and J by 1 base; unmatched bases: 4. This CDR3 has 15 residues. The CDR3 reads CASSLTAGVSYEQYF. DNA for the CDR3: TGTGCCAGCAGCTTAACAGCGGGAGTATCCTACGAGCAGTACTTC.